The 10 T cell receptor beta chains below all came from one sample that was sequenced in a study of blood T cell repertoires in COVID-19. Some clones are missing from TCRdb's copy, which holds only in-frame ones; the method was immunoSEQ multiplex PCR. The table has about 500,000 clones, about nine tenths seen once. The source material was PBMCs or T cells enriched from blood (not recorded which). These receptors were taken from a woman aged 18 to 35 who had recovered from COVID-19.

The chain recombines TRBV28 with TRBJ1-5; tentatively, D is TRBD1 (6 bases). V was pared by 5 bases and J by 0 bases, with 17 bases between. The CDR3 length is 17 residues. CDR1 MDHEN and CDR2 SYDVKM come from the germline V gene. CDR3 sequence: CASSQRTDLYSNQPQHF. The CDR3 nucleotides are TGTGCCAGCAGTCAGAGGACAGACTTGTATAGCAATCAGCCCCAGCATTTT.

This clone was observed once. This rearrangement joins TRBV6-5 to TRBJ1-1; 8 bases are shared with TRBD1. Germline V CDR1 and CDR2: MNHEY, SVGAGI. The V gene end was trimmed by 6 bases and the J gene end by 1 base; junction bases not matched to a gene: 7. The CDR3 covers 15 residues. CDR3 DNA sequence: TGTGCCAGCAGCGCAGGGGGCGCGGGGAACACTGAAGCTTTCTTT. Its translation: CASSAGGAGNTEAFF.

This clone was picked up a small number of times. The rearrangement joins TRBV5-4 to TRBJ2-1; 13 nucleotides match TRBD2. Germline trimming cut 4 bases from V and 3 bases from J; bases unmatched to any gene: 7. This CDR3 contains 17 residues. Germline V gene data show CDR1 as SGHNT and CDR2 as YYREEE (reference sequence). CDR3 in amino acids: CASSVGLAGTGYNEQFF. The CDR3 DNA reads as TGTGCCAGCAGCGTGGGACTAGCGGGAACAGGCTACAATGAGCAGTTCTTC.

The rearrangement links TRBV27 to TRBJ1-2; 8 bases line up with TRBD1. The CDR3 is made up of 15 amino acids. CDR1 is MNHEY, CDR2 SMNVEV, per germline (reference sequence). V shed 6 bases and J 7 bases; nucleotides not matched to a gene: 13. This chain's CDR3 is CASSRGSQGAVGYTF. Written as DNA, the CDR3 is TGTGCCAGCAGCAGAGGGTCCCAGGGGGCGGTTGGCTACACCTTC.

The chain employs TRBV28 and TRBJ2-3, with a weak D call TRBD1 (5 bases). The CDR3 length is 15 residues. Trimming left V 2 bases short and J 1 base short, with 10 bases between. Germline V gives CDR1 MDHEN, CDR2 SYDVKM. The CDR3 bases are TGTGCCAGCAGTTTAGGGGCTGGGGGCACAGATACGCAGTATTTT. This codes for CASSLGAGGTDTQYF.

The V gene is TRBV30, the J gene TRBJ2-2, with D possibly TRBD1 on 6 matching bases. The CDR3 length is 14 residues. The V end lost 3 bases, the J end lost 2 bases, and 10 bases lay between the germline ends. The germline V gene encodes CDR1 GTSNPN and CDR2 SVGIG (reference sequence). The CDR3 loop reads CAWRLQGNTGELFF. CDR3 nucleotides: TGTGCCTGGAGGTTACAGGGAAACACCGGGGAGCTGTTTTTT.

This clone appeared a single time. The chain couples TRBV5-1 to TRBJ2-4; 11 bases match TRBD1. The trim removed 5 bases at V and 8 bases at J, leaving 15 bases unmatched. CDR3 length: 17 residues. CDR1 SGHRS and CDR2 YFSETQ come from the germline V gene. The CDR3 DNA reads TGCGCCAGCAGGGCCGGGACAGGGGGATCCGAGGGGTACATTCAGTACTTC. Its translation is CASRAGTGGSEGYIQYF. Full variable domain (rest looked up from reference TRBV5-1 and TRBJ2-4): KAGVTQTPRYLIKTRGQQVTLSCSPISGHRSVSWYQQTPGQGLQFLFEYFSETQRNKGNFPGRFSGRQFSNSRSEMNVSTLELGDSALYLCASRAGTGGSEGYIQYFGAGTRLSVL.

The V and J genes are TRBV7-9 and TRBJ1-1; D gene unclear. Germline assignment: CDR1 SEHNR and CDR2 FQNEAQ (reference sequence). There are 15 residues in the CDR3. Between the trimmed V and J ends, which lost 5 bases and 0 bases, there was a span of 13 bases. The CDR3 DNA is TGTGCCAGCAGCCGGTGGGGAGCAATGAACACTGAAGCTTTCTTT. This translates into CASSRWGAMNTEAFF.

The gene calls are TRBV19 and TRBJ1-2; D perhaps matches TRBD1 (6 bases). V was trimmed by 9 bases and J by 2 bases, leaving 16 bases between them. CDR3 length: 14 amino acids. Germline CDR1 reads LNHDA; CDR2 reads SQIVND (reference sequence). CDR3 bases: TGTGCCAGACCAGGGGTCACCGTAAACTATGGCTACACCTTC. Its protein product is CARPGVTVNYGYTF.

The rearrangement uses TRBV19 and TRBJ2-3, with 10 positions matching TRBD2. The length of the CDR3 is 14 residues. Germline CDR1 LNHDA, CDR2 SQIVND (reference sequence). Trimming cost V 10 bases and J 2 bases; bases outside gene matches: 6. The CDR3 spells CATKTSGLTDTQYF. The CDR3 DNA sequence: TGTGCCACCAAGACTAGCGGGCTCACAGATACGCAGTATTTT.